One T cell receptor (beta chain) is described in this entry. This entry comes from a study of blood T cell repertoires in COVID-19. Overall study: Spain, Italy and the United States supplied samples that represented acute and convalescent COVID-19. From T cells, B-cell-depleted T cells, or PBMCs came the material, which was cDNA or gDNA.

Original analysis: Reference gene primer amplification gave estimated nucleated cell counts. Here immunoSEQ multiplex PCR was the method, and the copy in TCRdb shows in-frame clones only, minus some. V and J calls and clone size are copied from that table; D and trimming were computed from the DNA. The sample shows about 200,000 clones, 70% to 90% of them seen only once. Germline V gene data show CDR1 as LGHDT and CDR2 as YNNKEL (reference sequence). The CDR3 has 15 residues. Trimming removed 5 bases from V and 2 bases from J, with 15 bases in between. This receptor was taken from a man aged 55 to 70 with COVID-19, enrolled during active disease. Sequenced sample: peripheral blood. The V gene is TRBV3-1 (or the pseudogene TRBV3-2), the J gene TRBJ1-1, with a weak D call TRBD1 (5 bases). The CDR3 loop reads CASSLRDGRNTEAFF. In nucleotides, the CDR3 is TGTGCCAGCAGCTTACGGGACGGGAGAAACACTGAAGCTTTCTTT.